Listed here are 25 T cell receptor beta chains from one sample, sequenced in a study of blood T cell repertoires in COVID-19. The assay was immunoSEQ multiplex PCR, and TCRdb's table has in-frame clones only and misses some. Of hundreds of thousands of clones in the sample, around 84% were seen once. Sequencing was done on a sample of PBMCs or T cells enriched from blood (not recorded which). These receptor sequences come from a man aged 40-49 years who had been exposed to COVID-19.

The rearrangement joins TRBV6-5 to TRBJ2-7; possible D gene TRBD1, 7 bases. In germline, CDR1 is MNHEY, CDR2 SVGAGI. V was pared by 2 bases and J by 2 bases, with 10 bases between. The length of the CDR3 is 14 residues. DNA of the CDR3: TGTGCCAGCAGTTACGCGGGACAGACCTACGAGCAGTACTTC. Amino acids: CASSYAGQTYEQYF.

The chain carries TRBV7-3 and TRBJ2-3; the match to TRBD2 covers 8 bases. Unmatched junction bases numbered 10, after V lost 5 bases and J lost 6 bases. The germline CDR1 and CDR2 sequences are SGHTA and FQGTGA. This CDR3 spans 15 amino acids. Written as DNA, the CDR3 is TGTGCCAGCAGCCCGAGAGCGGGAGTTTGGGATACGCAGTATTTT. It codes for CASSPRAGVWDTQYF.

The chain uses TRBV5-4 and TRBJ1-2; 9 positions match TRBD1. CDR1 and CDR2 (germline): SGHNT, YYREEE (reference sequence). V lost 4 bases, J lost 5 bases, and 6 bases stayed unmatched. The CDR3 runs to 14 residues. CDR3 nucleotides: TGTGCCAGCAGCATTGACAGGGGGAATTATGGCTACACCTTC. It translates to CASSIDRGNYGYTF. Complete variable domain (other parts from reference TRBV5-4 and TRBJ1-2): ETGVTQSPTHLIKTRGQQVTLRCSSQSGHNTVSWYQQALGQGPQFIFQYYREEENGRGNFPPRFSGLQFPNYSSELNVNALELDDSALYLCASSIDRGNYGYTFGSGTRLTVV.

The rearrangement joins TRBV12-3 or TRBV12-4 to TRBJ2-7; 10 bases match TRBD2. Trimming removed 5 bases from V and 4 bases from J; junction bases left unmatched: 2. The CDR3 is 13 amino acids. CDR3 loop: CASSASGSYEQYF. The CDR3 nucleotides read TGTGCCAGCAGTGCTAGCGGGAGTTACGAGCAGTACTTC.

The rearrangement links TRBV5-1 to TRBJ2-2, with D possibly being TRBD2 (5 bases). This CDR3 is built from 18 residues. In germline, CDR1 is SGHRS, CDR2 YFSETQ. Trimming cost V 3 bases and J 5 bases, with 23 bases left between them. The CDR3 bases are TGCGCCAGCAGCTCGCCCTCCGGCCGGGATGGGATAACCGGGGAGCTGTTTTTT. Its translation is CASSSPSGRDGITGELFF. The full variable domain, rest sourced from reference TRBV5-1 and TRBJ2-2, is KAGVTQTPRYLIKTRGQQVTLSCSPISGHRSVSWYQQTPGQGLQFLFEYFSETQRNKGNFPGRFSGRQFSNSRSEMNVSTLELGDSALYLCASSSPSGRDGITGELFFGEGSRLTVL.

The chain employs TRBV5-1 and TRBJ1-3, with TRBD1 matching 8 bases. Germline lookup yields CDR1 SGHRS and CDR2 YFSETQ. The CDR3 has 15 residues. The trim removed 4 bases at V and 3 bases at J, leaving 6 bases unmatched. This chain's CDR3 is CASSIQTGDGNTIYF. CDR3 DNA: TGCGCCAGCAGCATCCAGACAGGGGATGGAAACACCATATATTTT.

This chain links TRBV9 with TRBJ1-3; TRBD1 aligns across 10 bases. This CDR3 has 16 amino acids. Germline loops: CDR1 SGDLS, CDR2 YYNGEE. V was clipped by 4 bases and J by 4 bases; unmatched bases: 8. The CDR3 DNA sequence: TGTGCCAGCAGCCCCTTGACAGGGGGCCTAGGAAACACCATATATTTT. Its translation: CASSPLTGGLGNTIYF.

In this sample, this clone turned up a few times. V and J are TRBV5-1 and TRBJ2-7; 12 bases match TRBD2. J gave up 4 bases and V 4 bases, and 9 bases lay outside the gene matches. Germline V CDR1 and CDR2: SGHRS, YFSETQ. This CDR3 contains 16 residues. The CDR3 loop reads CASSEDLAGGPYEQYF. CDR3 DNA: TGCGCCAGCAGCGAGGACCTAGCGGGAGGGCCGTACGAGCAGTACTTC.

The genes are TRBV5-1 and TRBJ2-3; tentatively, D is TRBD1 (5 bases). The CDR3 has 12 amino acids. Per the germline V gene, CDR1 is SGHRS and CDR2 is YFSETQ. The ends were cut back, 5 bases at V and 6 bases at J, with 10 bases in the middle. The CDR3 coding sequence is TGCGCCAGCAGGGGGCTAACCGATACGCAGTATTTT. As protein: CASRGLTDTQYF.

The rearrangement links TRBV7-8 to TRBJ2-2, with 8 bases that match TRBD2. CDR1 SGHVS and CDR2 FQNEAQ come from the germline V gene. The CDR3 has 17 residues. V was clipped by 2 bases and J by 4 bases; unmatched bases: 9. CDR3 protein: CASSLRGGRGLTGELFF. CDR3 sequence (DNA): TGTGCCAGCAGCTTACGGGGGGGGCGGGGACTCACCGGGGAGCTGTTTTTT.

The chain couples TRBV29-1 to TRBJ2-1; 10 bases agree with TRBD1. The CDR3 extends over 14 amino acids. Germline CDR1 and CDR2: SQVTM and ANQGSEA. V lost 3 bases and J lost 9; bases outside the gene matches: 8. DNA of the CDR3: TGCAGCGTTGATCTGACAGGGGGCTGGAGTGAGCAGTTCTTC. Encoded protein: CSVDLTGGWSEQFF.

The chain combines TRBV24-1 with TRBJ2-1; 12 bases line up with TRBD2. V shed 3 bases and J 5 bases; nucleotides not matched to a gene: 7. CDR1 is KGHDR and CDR2 is SFDVKD in the germline V gene. CDR3 size: 17 residues. The CDR3 coding sequence is TGTGCCACCAGTGATACCGGACTAGCGGGAACGGACAATGAGCAGTTCTTC. It codes for CATSDTGLAGTDNEQFF.

This clone was seen more than once but under ten times. V usage is TRBV13 and J usage is TRBJ1-1; TRBD1 matches 9 bases. This CDR3 is 15 amino acids long. V was clipped by 5 bases and J by 5 bases; unmatched bases: 9. In germline, CDR1 is PRHDT, CDR2 FYEKMQ (reference sequence). CDR3 in DNA: TGTGCCAGCAGCAGGACCGGGACAGGGTGGACTGAAGCTTTCTTT. This gives the protein CASSRTGTGWTEAFF. The full variable domain, completed using reference TRBV13 and TRBJ1-1, is AAGVIQSPRHLIKEKRETATLKCYPIPRHDTVYWYQQGPGQDPQFLISFYEKMQSDKGSIPDRFSAQQFSDYHSELNMSSLELGDSALYFCASSRTGTGWTEAFFGQGTRLTVV.

J is TRBJ2-2 and V is TRBV11-2, with a weak D call TRBD2 (6 bases). Trimming took 7 bases from V and 2 from J, leaving 17 bases between them. The germline CDR1 and CDR2 sequences are SGHAT and FQNNGV. This CDR3 contains 16 residues. The CDR3 loop is CASTPPGGENTGELFF. The CDR3 DNA reads TGTGCCAGCACCCCCCCGGGCGGGGAAAACACCGGGGAGCTGTTTTTT. Complete variable domain (other parts from reference TRBV11-2 and TRBJ2-2): EAGVAQSPRYKIIEKRQSVAFWCNPISGHATLYWYQQILGQGPKLLIQFQNNGVVDDSQLPKDRFSAERLKGVDSTLKIQPAKLEDSAVYLCASTPPGGENTGELFFGEGSRLTVL.

The chain is built from TRBV5-1 and TRBJ2-1; the match to TRBD2 covers 8 bases. This CDR3 contains 15 residues. Per germline, CDR1 SGHRS and CDR2 YFSETQ. V shed 1 base, J shed 5 bases, and the junction held 5 bases outside the gene matches. The CDR3 DNA reads as TGCGCCAGCAGCTTGACGGGAGGGGAGAACAATGAGCAGTTCTTC. Translating gives CASSLTGGENNEQFF.

The gene calls are TRBV9 and TRBJ1-4; a weak D match, TRBD1 (5 bases). Trimming pared 1 base from V and 5 bases from J, leaving 12 bases between. The germline V gene has CDR1 SGDLS and CDR2 YYNGEE. The CDR3 has 15 residues. CDR3 DNA sequence: TGTGCCAGCAGCGTATTTGGACAAAGCAATGAAAAACTGTTTTTT. Protein: CASSVFGQSNEKLFF.

This clone occurred a few times. This chain uses TRBV12-5 with TRBJ2-1, with 7 bases identical to TRBD2. Trimming took 5 bases from V and 4 from J; bases not matched to a gene: 11. This CDR3 is built from 16 residues. Germline-derived CDR1 and CDR2 are LGHNT and FRNRAP. CDR3 sequence (DNA): TGTGCTAGTGGTCCCCAATACCCGGGACTATACAATGAGCAGTTCTTC. Residues: CASGPQYPGLYNEQFF.

The CDR3 reads CASSSLLNTEAFF. In DNA, the CDR3 is TGTGCCAGTAGCTCCCTGTTGAACACTGAAGCTTTCTTT. V is TRBV19 and J is TRBJ1-1; D unresolved. Trimming removed 6 bases at V and 0 bases at J, with 8 bases between. This CDR3 comprises 13 residues. From germline, CDR1 is LNHDA and CDR2 SQIVND (reference sequence).

About this clone: Other DNA sequences in the sample encode the same CDR3. V is TRBV11-2 and J is TRBJ1-2; possible D gene TRBD1, 5 bases. The CDR3 extends over 12 amino acids. The germline gives CDR1 SGHAT, CDR2 FQNNGV. V was cut by 0 bases and J by 6 bases, with 5 bases left in between. CDR3 coding DNA: TGTGCCAGCAGCTTAGACAGGGATGGCTACACCTTC. Protein product: CASSLDRDGYTF.

This chain links TRBV19 with TRBJ2-7; 7 bases fit TRBD2. Germline CDR1 reads LNHDA; CDR2 reads SQIVND (reference sequence). Germline trimming cut 5 bases from V and 7 bases from J; bases unmatched to any gene: 8. The CDR3 loop spans 13 amino acids. In DNA, the CDR3 is TGTGCCAGTAGTTTCCGGGAGGCGGGTGAGCAGTACTTC. It specifies CASSFREAGEQYF.

J is TRBJ2-3 and V is TRBV5-4, with TRBD2 matching over 10 bases. Germline V gene data show CDR1 as SGHNT and CDR2 as YYREEE (reference sequence). Germline trimming cut 2 bases from V and 1 base from J; bases unmatched to any gene: 4. This CDR3 has 16 amino acids. The CDR3, as DNA: TGTGCCAGCAGCTTAGGCGGGACTAGCGGCACAGATACGCAGTATTTT. It codes for CASSLGGTSGTDTQYF.

The J gene is TRBJ1-2, the V gene TRBV7-6; D ambiguous. This CDR3 spans 13 amino acids. Germline V gene sequence: CDR1 SGHVS, CDR2 FNYEAQ. V was shortened by 0 bases and J by 8 bases, with 10 bases between the two germline ends. CDR3 DNA sequence: TGTGCCAGCAGCTTAGCCACTGCATCAGGCTACACCTTC. Residues: CASSLATASGYTF.

This sequence joins TRBV19 and TRBJ2-7; D remains unclear. The germline CDR1 and CDR2 sequences are LNHDA and SQIVND (reference sequence). The CDR3 is 13 residues long. Trimming removed 5 bases at V and 0 bases at J, with 8 bases between. The CDR3 loop reads CASSPGLSYEQYF. In nucleotides, the CDR3 is TGTGCCAGTAGTCCTGGGCTCTCCTACGAGCAGTACTTC.

This chain links TRBV5-1 with TRBJ1-2; the D gene is possibly TRBD1 (6 bases). The CDR3 extends over 14 amino acids. With 7 bases removed from V and 8 bases from J, the gap between germline ends came to 21 bases. CDR1 is SGHRS, CDR2 YFSETQ, per germline. The CDR3 DNA follows: TGCGCCAGCGCTCCGGGGGGGGGCGCGCGGGGCTACACCTTC. It translates to CASAPGGGARGYTF.

The J gene is TRBJ1-2, the V gene TRBV2; TRBD1 aligns across 8 bases. V lost 7 bases to trimming and J lost 3 bases; unmatched junction nucleotides: 4. The CDR3 is made up of 13 amino acids. CDR1 and CDR2 from the germline V gene are SNHLY and FYNNEI. CDR3 amino acids: CASISDRDYGYTF. For the CDR3, the DNA is TGTGCCAGCATCTCGGACAGGGACTATGGCTACACCTTC.